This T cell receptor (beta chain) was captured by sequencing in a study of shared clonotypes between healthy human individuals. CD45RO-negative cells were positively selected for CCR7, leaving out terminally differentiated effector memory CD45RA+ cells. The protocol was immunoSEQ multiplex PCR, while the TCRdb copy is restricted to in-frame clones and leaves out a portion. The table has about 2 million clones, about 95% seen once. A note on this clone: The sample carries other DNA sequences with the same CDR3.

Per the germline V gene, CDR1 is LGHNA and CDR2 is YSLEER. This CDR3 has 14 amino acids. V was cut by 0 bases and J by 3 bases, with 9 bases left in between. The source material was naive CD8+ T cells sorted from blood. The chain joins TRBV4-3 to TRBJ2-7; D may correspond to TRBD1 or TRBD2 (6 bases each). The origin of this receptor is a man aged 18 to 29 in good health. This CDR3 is CASSQDRGGYEQYF. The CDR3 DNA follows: TGCGCCAGCAGCCAAGACAGGGGAGGCTACGAGCAGTACTTC.